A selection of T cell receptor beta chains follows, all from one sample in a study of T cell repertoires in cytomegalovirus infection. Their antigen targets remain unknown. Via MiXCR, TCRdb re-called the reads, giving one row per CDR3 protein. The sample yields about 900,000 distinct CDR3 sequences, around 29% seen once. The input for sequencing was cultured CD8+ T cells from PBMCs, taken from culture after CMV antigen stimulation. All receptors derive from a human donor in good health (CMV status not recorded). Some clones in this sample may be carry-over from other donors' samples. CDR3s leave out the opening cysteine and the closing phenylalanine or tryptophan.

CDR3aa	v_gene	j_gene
ASARDRGLQETQY	TRBV7-9	TRBJ2-5
ASSYVDRTSQETQY	TRBV6-2/TRBV6-3	TRBJ2-5
ASSLMDPF	TRBV11-2	TRBJ2-1
ASSSGTGNPYEQY	TRBV7-9	TRBJ2-7
ASSSADQPQH	TRBV7-6	TRBJ1-5
ASYSGGNQPQH	TRBV19	TRBJ1-5
ATSRDFVQGLSNQPQH	TRBV15	TRBJ1-5
ASSWRGYEAF	TRBV7-2	TRBJ1-1
ATDDTAGGPEETQY	TRBV11-1	TRBJ2-5
ASSQEALMDSESNEQF	TRBV4-3	TRBJ2-1
ASSSRDTSGNTIY	TRBV6-2/TRBV6-3	TRBJ1-3
AISESGDYSGNTIY	TRBV10-3	TRBJ1-3
ASSPRMRGDDEKLF	TRBV6-5	TRBJ1-4
ASSYSRATTGELF	TRBV6-5	TRBJ2-2
ASSPDRTSGGNEKLF	TRBV14	TRBJ1-4
ASSMYKGWANEQY	TRBV6-2/TRBV6-3	TRBJ2-7
ASSPGQSNGYT	TRBV4-1	TRBJ1-2
ASSMGMSGNQPQH	TRBV19	TRBJ1-5
ATSRDLYRSYNEQF	TRBV15	TRBJ2-1
ATTPDRGTAYEQY	TRBV10-3	TRBJ2-7
ASSQSRLPEEKLF	TRBV4-3	TRBJ1-4
ASSPRTGQDYGYT	TRBV7-9	TRBJ1-2
ASPLAGGRTGELF	TRBV9	TRBJ2-2
ASRPVDRVLGYT	TRBV7-9	TRBJ1-2
ASSPRSLTEAF	TRBV11-1	TRBJ1-1
ASSPPTGGYTEAF	TRBV7-9	TRBJ1-1
ASSSGGPAGTDTQY	TRBV7-3	TRBJ2-3
ATMGRGLNTGELF	TRBV2	TRBJ2-2
ASGLVEGGDTEAF	TRBV12-5	TRBJ1-1
ASSRLAGEQETQY	TRBV7-6	TRBJ2-5
AILKDRHEQY	TRBV10-3	TRBJ2-7
ASSRFGHNEKF	TRBV3-1	TRBJ2-1
ASSSYRDRAYNEQF	TRBV14	TRBJ2-1
ASSPGPLAEGRETQY	TRBV7-9	TRBJ2-5